These T cell receptor beta chains were read from a single sample in a study of CD8 T cells in ankylosing spondylitis. TCRdb fed the 5' RACE reads into MiXCR, producing one record per CDR3 protein. The repertoire has under 250,000 distinct CDR3 sequences, 8% to 10% of them found once; the top ten carry around 5.1%. Sequencing used blood, either unsorted or a sorted T cell fraction (not recorded which). The receptors here all came from a female donor with ankylosing spondylitis or in good health (not recorded which). Both conserved end residues are part of each CDR3. D genes are given only for firm matches. A clone size is listed for some rows: how often the clone was seen (once, few, many), or a class if it is expanded.

abundance	v_gene	len	d_gene	j_gene	CDR3aa	CDR3nt
many	TRBV25-1	16	NA	TRBJ2-1	CASSALQGKGWNEQFF	TGTGCCAGCAGCGCTTTACAGGGAAAGGGCTGGAATGAGCAGTTCTTC
few	TRBV30	12	NA	TRBJ2-7	CAWGEGSYEQYF	TGTGCCTGGGGCGAGGGCTCCTACGAGCAGTACTTC
NA	TRBV7-9	14	TRBD1	TRBJ2-7	CASSQWDRAWEQYF	TGTGCCAGCAGCCAGTGGGACAGGGCGTGGGAGCAGTACTTC
many	TRBV20-1	12	TRBD2	TRBJ2-7	CSARLASREQYF	TGCAGTGCTCGACTAGCATCGCGCGAGCAGTACTTC
many	TRBV5-1	13	NA	TRBJ2-7	CASSSGSSYEQYF	TGCGCCAGCAGTTCCGGGTCGTCCTACGAGCAGTACTTC
many	TRBV5-1	11	NA	TRBJ1-2	CASRSAGGYTF	TGCGCCAGCAGATCGGCCGGTGGCTACACCTTC
many	TRBV11-2	14	NA	TRBJ1-1	CASSFRGADTEAFF	TGTGCCAGCAGCTTCCGGGGGGCCGACACTGAAGCTTTCTTT
many	TRBV20-1	14	NA	TRBJ1-5	CSARVGSSNQPQHF	TGCAGTGCTAGAGTCGGGTCCAGCAATCAGCCCCAGCATTTT
many	TRBV12-3/TRBV12-4	14	NA	TRBJ2-2	CASRSEEAPGELFF	TGTGCCAGCAGGTCCGAGGAGGCCCCCGGGGAGCTGTTTTTT
many	TRBV5-5	14	NA	TRBJ1-2	CASSLSPGRYGYTF	TGTGCCAGCAGCTTGTCCCCGGGACGCTATGGCTACACCTTC
many	TRBV24-1	15	NA	TRBJ2-3	CATSAPGGFTDTQYF	TGTGCCACCAGTGCCCCCGGGGGCTTCACAGATACGCAGTATTTT
few	TRBV5-1	16	TRBD1	TRBJ2-1	CASSSPGQGTYNEQFF	TGCGCCAGCAGCTCCCCGGGACAGGGCACCTACAATGAGCAGTTCTTC
NA	TRBV20-1	15	NA	TRBJ1-3	CSARDQGSSGNTIYF	TGCAGTGCTAGAGATCAGGGAAGCTCTGGAAACACCATATATTTT
many	TRBV3-1	15	NA	TRBJ1-2	CASSQLRQATYGYTF	TGTGCCAGCAGCCAACTCCGACAGGCAACCTATGGCTACACCTTC
NA	TRBV6-2/TRBV6-3	14	NA	TRBJ2-1	CASTGGTPYNEQFF	TGTGCCAGCACGGGCGGGACACCCTACAATGAGCAGTTCTTC